This TCR beta chain was documented in a study of human T cells and chemical hapten exposure. Across the study: The study enrolled mostly female patients with alopecia areata, totalis or universalis.

Library preparation tagged each individual cDNA molecule with a unique molecular identifier. TCRdb reanalysed the RACE reads using MiXCR and keeps one entry per CDR3 protein. Here the sample spans just under 350,000 distinct CDR3 sequences, around 6.9% being singletons. Study-level results: Expanded TCRs grouped into significantly more large CDR3 similarity clusters than controls produced.

This CDR3 has 14 amino acids. V lost 9 bases and J 4 bases, leaving 14 bases between the germline ends. Germline V gives CDR1 KGHDR, CDR2 SFDVKD. Time point noted: patch test 1, 2 weeks after DPC sensitization. As for treatment: therapeutic diphenylcyclopropenone sensitization with weekly scalp DPC. Alopecia patients between 18 and 70 years old and suitable for DPC were used as donors. At least ten counts were recorded for this clonotype. Its antigen is unknown. The chain is built from TRBV24-1 and TRBJ2-2; D may correspond to TRBD1 or TRBD2 (7 bases each). This sample comprised whole blood, obtained in connection with sensitization to the hapten diphenylcyclopropenone (DPC). This receptor was identified in a woman younger than 35 with alopecia areata. Some clones in this sample may be carry-over from other donors' samples. The CDR3 sequence is CATSRGGVTGELFF. The CDR3 coding sequence is TGTGCCACCTCCAGGGGGGGGGTCACCGGGGAGCTGTTTTTT.